The 24 T cell receptor beta chains in this list originate from one sample, sequenced in a study of response to subunit inactivated influenza vaccine. TCRdb redid the calling of the RT-PCR reads with MiXCR, one entry per CDR3 protein. The sample consists of roughly 500,000 distinct CDR3 sequences, 16% of them appearing once. The sequencing used CD4+ T cells sorted from PBMCs, collected around 25 months after vaccination. All receptors derive from a man aged 45 to 70 who received an inactivated influenza vaccine.

This chain links TRBV3-1 with TRBJ1-2; 10 bases agree with TRBD1. This CDR3 contains 16 residues. Trimming took 3 bases from V and 8 from J; bases not matched to a gene: 12. The germline V gene encodes CDR1 LGHDT and CDR2 YNNKEL (reference sequence). In DNA form, the CDR3 reads TGTGCCAGCAGCCAGCACGGGACAGGGGCCAGCGGGGGCTACACCTTC. Amino acid sequence: CASSQHGTGASGGYTF.

This clonotype was observed a few times. The chain is built from TRBV7-6 and TRBJ2-2; D gene ambiguous. The germline V and J ends were trimmed by 5 bases and 0 bases, with 7 bases remaining between them. Germline CDR1 reads SGHVS; CDR2 reads FNYEAQ. The CDR3 totals 14 residues. CDR3 amino acids: CASSRYPNTGELFF. CDR3 DNA sequence: TGTGCCAGCAGCCGTTACCCGAACACCGGGGAGCTGTTTTTT.

The CDR3 region is CASSLLTGLGDYGYTF. CDR3 DNA sequence: TGTGCCAGCAGCCTACTTACAGGGCTTGGGGACTATGGCTACACCTTC. This chain joins TRBV4-2 and TRBJ1-2; the D gene is possibly TRBD1 (6 bases). This CDR3 is 16 amino acids long. Germline values: CDR1 LGHNA, CDR2 YNFKEQ. V was cut by 4 bases and J by 3 bases, with 18 bases left in between.

The rearrangement joins TRBV5-1 to TRBJ2-1; 10 nucleotides line up with TRBD1. Germline assignment: CDR1 SGHRS and CDR2 YFSETQ. This CDR3 contains 14 residues. V was clipped by 8 bases and J by 6 bases; unmatched bases: 8. CDR3 coding DNA: TGCGCCAGTAGGATGGGGACAGGGGCCAATGAGCAGTTCTTC. It yields the protein CASRMGTGANEQFF.

The CDR3 loop reads CASSLGPKTRDLHGQPQHF. The CDR3 DNA reads as TGTGCCAGCAGCTTAGGCCCAAAAACTCGGGACCTCCATGGTCAGCCCCAGCATTTT. The chain recombines TRBV11-1 with TRBJ1-5, with D possibly being TRBD1 (5 bases). Trimming shortened V by 1 base and J by 6 bases, and 25 bases separated the two germline ends. Per the germline V gene, CDR1 is SGHAT and CDR2 is FQDESV (reference sequence). The CDR3 has 19 amino acids.

This clonotype came up a few times. J is TRBJ2-3 and V is TRBV28, with unresolved D. The germline gives CDR1 MDHEN, CDR2 SYDVKM. V lost 4 bases, J lost 2 bases, and 13 bases lay in between. CDR3 length: 15 amino acids. The CDR3 loop reads CASSSRLLNTDTQYF. CDR3 nucleotides: TGTGCCAGCAGTTCCCGACTCCTAAACACAGATACGCAGTATTTT. The full variable domain, completed using reference TRBV28 and TRBJ2-3, is DVKVTQSSRYLVKRTGEKVFLECVQDMDHENMFWYRQDPGLGLRLIYFSYDVKMKEKGDIPEGYSVSREKKERFSLILESASTNQTSMYLCASSSRLLNTDTQYFGPGTRLTVL.

This clonotype was counted a few times. V usage is TRBV18 and J usage is TRBJ2-2; D may correspond to TRBD1 or TRBD2 (5 bases each). The CDR3 contains 14 residues. Looked up from germline, CDR1 is KGHSH and CDR2 is LQKENI. V was shortened by 5 bases and J by 7 bases, with 14 bases between the two germline ends. CDR3 sequence: CASSVQRGRGELFF. Written as DNA, the CDR3 is TGTGCCAGCTCAGTCCAGAGGGGCCGCGGGGAGCTGTTTTTT.

There are a few counts of this clonotype. The chain combines TRBV5-6 with TRBJ2-6, with D perhaps matching TRBD2 (6 bases). V lost 6 bases, J lost 0 bases, and 13 bases lay in between. Germline V gene data show CDR1 as SGHDT and CDR2 as YYEEEE. CDR3 size: 16 residues. The DNA for the CDR3 is TGTGCCAGCACCCGACGGGACTTCTCTGGGGCCAACGTCCTGACTTTC. Residues: CASTRRDFSGANVLTF.

V is TRBV7-9 and J is TRBJ2-3, with D possibly being TRBD2 (6 bases). CDR3 length: 14 residues. V gave up 4 bases and J gave up 3 bases, with 11 bases separating them. The germline V gene has CDR1 SEHNR and CDR2 FQNEAQ (reference sequence). The CDR3 sequence: CASSSRGGTDTQYF. Here the CDR3 DNA reads TGTGCCAGCAGCTCACGCGGAGGGACAGATACGCAGTATTTT.

This clonotype came up a few times. V is TRBV5-6 and J is TRBJ2-7; 9 nucleotides align to TRBD1. Trimming at V came to 0 bases and at J to 5 bases, leaving 6 bases not matched to a gene. The CDR3 contains 15 residues. CDR1 is SGHDT, CDR2 YYEEEE, per germline. The CDR3 DNA is TGTGCCAGCAGCTTGGCCGGGACAGGGTTGGACGAGCAGTACTTC. It is translated as CASSLAGTGLDEQYF.

Many counts were recorded for this clonotype. The chain carries TRBV20-1 and TRBJ2-1; D is unclear. Germline V gives CDR1 DFQATT, CDR2 SNEGSKA (reference sequence). The CDR3 length is 15 residues. With 0 bases removed from V and 5 bases from J, the gap between germline ends came to 14 bases. The CDR3 sequence is CSARDRWAVNNEQFF. The CDR3 nucleotides read TGCAGTGCTAGAGATCGCTGGGCAGTAAACAATGAGCAGTTCTTC.

The V call is TRBV7-2, the J call TRBJ2-1; D might be TRBD2 (5 bases). Trimming pared 1 base from V and 2 bases from J, leaving 12 bases between. CDR1 is SGHTA, CDR2 FQGNSA, per germline. CDR3 size: 16 residues. CDR3 nucleotide sequence: TGTGCCAGCAGCTTAGTGGGTGGGAGTACCTACAATGAGCAGTTCTTC. Translating gives CASSLVGGSTYNEQFF.

This chain's CDR3 is CASSPPEGSSGANVLTF. The CDR3 DNA reads TGTGCCAGCTCACCACCGGAGGGGTCCTCTGGGGCCAACGTCCTGACTTTC. The rearrangement uses TRBV18 and TRBJ2-6; a possible D gene is TRBD2 (6 bases). The CDR3 totals 17 residues. Germline V lookup: CDR1 KGHSH, CDR2 LQKENI. V was clipped by 0 bases and J by 0 bases, with 9 bases between them. Filled out from reference TRBV18 and TRBJ2-6, the complete variable domain reads NAGVMQNPRHLVRRRGQEARLRCSPMKGHSHVYWYRQLPEEGLKFMVYLQKENIIDESGMPKERFSAEFPKEGPSILRIQQVVRGDSAAYFCASSPPEGSSGANVLTFGAGSRLTVL.

Only a few counts were recorded for this clonotype. This CDR3 reads CAISDDRDDEQYF. CDR3 nucleotide sequence: TGTGCCATCAGTGACGACAGGGACGACGAGCAGTACTTC. J is TRBJ2-7 and V is TRBV10-3, with TRBD1 matching 7 bases. The CDR3 covers 13 residues. Germline trimming cut 3 bases from V and 5 bases from J; bases unmatched to any gene: 4. Germline CDR1 ENHRY, CDR2 SYGVKD.

This chain uses TRBV9 with TRBJ2-7; 7 bases fit TRBD2. CDR3 length: 14 residues. The V gene's germline CDR1 is SGDLS and CDR2 YYNGEE. V shed 4 bases and J 3 bases; nucleotides not matched to a gene: 7. The chain's CDR3 is CASSPGTILYEQYF. As DNA, the CDR3 is TGTGCCAGCAGCCCTGGGACTATTCTCTACGAGCAGTACTTC.

Ten or more counts support this clonotype. The chain employs TRBV5-6 and TRBJ2-3; 9 bases line up with TRBD2. V lost 7 bases and J lost 2; bases outside the gene matches: 8. Germline assignment: CDR1 SGHDT and CDR2 YYEEEE. The CDR3 is 15 residues long. CDR3 coding DNA: TGTGCCAGCGGATTAGCGGGGGAGAACACAGATACGCAGTATTTT. Its translation is CASGLAGENTDTQYF.

The chain carries TRBV7-9 and TRBJ1-1; tentative D call: TRBD1 (5 bases). Germline V gene sequence: CDR1 SEHNR, CDR2 FQNEAQ (reference sequence). The CDR3 totals 14 residues. V lost 7 bases and J lost 0, with 12 bases in between. The CDR3 nucleotides read TGTGCCAGCATTCGAATGACAGTGAACACTGAAGCTTTCTTT. Its protein is CASIRMTVNTEAFF.

There are a few counts of this clonotype. The CDR3 bases are TGTGCCACCAGCAAGGGACTAGCGGGATCGGGGACCCAGTACTTC. Translated: CATSKGLAGSGTQYF. The rearrangement links TRBV15 to TRBJ2-5; 13 bases fit TRBD2. CDR1 and CDR2 from the germline V gene are LNHNV and YYDKDF (reference sequence). The CDR3 contains 15 residues. Trimming at V came to 4 bases and at J to 7 bases, leaving 6 bases not matched to a gene.

V and J are TRBV10-2 and TRBJ2-4; possibly TRBD2 for D (5 bases). Germline V gene sequence: CDR1 WSHSY, CDR2 SAAADI. The CDR3 contains 19 residues. V lost 3 bases, J lost 6 bases, and 27 bases lay in between. CDR3 bases: TGCGCCAGCAGTGATCTTCTTCCCGGGCGGCTGGGGAGCCTAAACATTCAGTACTTC. Its translation is CASSDLLPGRLGSLNIQYF.

This clonotype was found a few times. The chain couples TRBV7-6 to TRBJ1-1, with 8 bases fitting TRBD1. The CDR3 has 18 amino acids. CDR1 and CDR2 (germline): SGHVS, FNYEAQ. With V trimmed by 2 bases and J by 1 base, 12 bases remained unmatched. CDR3 coding DNA: TGTGCCAGCAGCTTAACGTCCAGGGGACAGGCCAAGAACACTGAAGCTTTCTTT. Translation: CASSLTSRGQAKNTEAFF.

This clonotype was picked up a small number of times. CDR3 region: CASSVGGRNTGELFF. In DNA form, the CDR3 reads TGTGCCAGCAGCGTTGGAGGGCGGAACACCGGGGAGCTGTTTTTT. This rearrangement joins TRBV9 to TRBJ2-2; tentative D call: TRBD2 (6 bases). Germline V gene sequence: CDR1 SGDLS, CDR2 YYNGEE. The CDR3 has 15 amino acids. Trimming pared 2 bases from V and 1 base from J, leaving 9 bases between.

The V gene is TRBV29-1, the J gene TRBJ1-1, with D uncertain. V dropped 3 bases and J dropped 10 bases, with 15 bases sitting between them. Germline CDR1 reads SQVTM; CDR2 reads ANQGSEA. CDR3 length: 12 residues. Here the CDR3 reads CSVEASSLTAFF. The CDR3 nucleotides read TGCAGCGTTGAGGCTTCCAGCCTGACAGCTTTCTTT.

This clonotype was seen more than once but under ten times. This sequence joins TRBV20-1 and TRBJ2-3, with D uncertain. CDR1 DFQATT and CDR2 SNEGSKA come from the germline V gene (reference sequence). This CDR3 is built from 14 residues. Trimming took off 3 bases at V and 0 bases at J, with 10 bases between the two ends. CDR3 nucleotide sequence: TGCAGTGCTAGGAGAGATACTAGCACAGATACGCAGTATTTT. It yields the protein CSARRDTSTDTQYF.

The CDR3 DNA reads as TGCAGTGCTAGAGATCTTAGGTGGATCAATTCACCCCTCCACTTT. Translated: CSARDLRWINSPLHF. J is TRBJ1-6 and V is TRBV20-1; no definite D call. Germline V gene sequence: CDR1 DFQATT, CDR2 SNEGSKA (reference sequence). The CDR3 has 15 amino acids. Trimming left V 0 bases short and J 7 bases short, with 13 bases between.